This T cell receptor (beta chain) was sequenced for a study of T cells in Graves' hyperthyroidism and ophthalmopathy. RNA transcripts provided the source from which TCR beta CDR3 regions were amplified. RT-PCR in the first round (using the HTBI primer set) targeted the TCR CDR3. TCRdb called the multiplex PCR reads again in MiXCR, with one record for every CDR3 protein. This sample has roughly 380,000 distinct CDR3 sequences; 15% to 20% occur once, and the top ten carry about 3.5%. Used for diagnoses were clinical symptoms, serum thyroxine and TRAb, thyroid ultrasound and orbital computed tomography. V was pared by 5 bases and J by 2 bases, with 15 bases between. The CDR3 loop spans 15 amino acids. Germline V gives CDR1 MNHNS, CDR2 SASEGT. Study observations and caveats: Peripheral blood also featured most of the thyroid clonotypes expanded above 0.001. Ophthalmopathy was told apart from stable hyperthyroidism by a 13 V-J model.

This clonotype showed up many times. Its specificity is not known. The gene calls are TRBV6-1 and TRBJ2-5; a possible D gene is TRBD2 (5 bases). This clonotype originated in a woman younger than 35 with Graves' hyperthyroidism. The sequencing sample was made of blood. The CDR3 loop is CASSPQGSAQETQYF. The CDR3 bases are TGTGCCAGCAGTCCCCAAGGTAGCGCGCAAGAGACCCAGTACTTC.